These 32 T cell receptor beta chains originate from one sample sequenced in a study of blood T cell repertoires in COVID-19. Here immunoSEQ multiplex PCR was the method, and the copy in TCRdb shows in-frame clones only, minus some. The repertoire holds fewer than 250,000 clones, roughly 82% seen once, with 4.7% in the top ten. Sequenced input: peripheral blood. These TCRs come from a woman in her 70s with acute or convalescent COVID-19.

The chain combines TRBV27 with TRBJ2-1; 7 bases fit TRBD2. The CDR3 consists of 14 residues. The V gene end was trimmed by 3 bases and the J gene end by 9 bases; junction bases not matched to a gene: 8. The germline CDR1 and CDR2 sequences are MNHEY and SMNVEV (reference sequence). The CDR3 nucleotides read TGTGCCAGCAGTTTCGTGGGAGGGAGGGGTGAGCAGTTCTTC. Translated, it gives CASSFVGGRGEQFF.

This clone was picked up a small number of times. The rearrangement uses TRBV5-1 and TRBJ1-2; no reliable D call. Trimming took off 5 bases at V and 0 bases at J, with 11 bases between the two ends. Germline V lookup: CDR1 SGHRS, CDR2 YFSETQ. This CDR3 comprises 14 residues. The CDR3 DNA follows: TGCGCCAGCAGAAGTGACGGGACTAACTATGGCTACACCTTC. It specifies CASRSDGTNYGYTF.

This CDR3 is CASSLAPSNYGYTF. The CDR3 DNA is TGTGCCAGCAGCTTAGCGCCGAGTAACTATGGCTACACCTTC. The chain couples TRBV7-2 to TRBJ1-2; D is ambiguous. This CDR3 contains 14 residues. In germline, CDR1 is SGHTA, CDR2 FQGNSA. Trimming took 0 bases from V and 1 from J, leaving 6 bases between them.

The V gene is TRBV25-1, the J gene TRBJ1-1; D is perhaps TRBD1 (6 bases). With 4 bases removed from V and 0 bases from J, the gap between germline ends came to 15 bases. Germline V lookup: CDR1 MGHDK, CDR2 SYGVNS. The length of the CDR3 is 16 residues. Here the CDR3 reads CASSVLDSLMNTEAFF. CDR3 nucleotide sequence: TGTGCCAGCAGTGTCCTGGACAGCTTGATGAACACTGAAGCTTTCTTT.

This chain uses TRBV10-2 with TRBJ1-5; no clear D. Deletions cut 2 bases from V and 0 bases from J, with 5 bases between. Germline V gene sequence: CDR1 WSHSY, CDR2 SAAADI. The CDR3 consists of 14 residues. For the CDR3, the DNA is TGCGCCAGCAGTGAGGCACATAGCAATCAGCCCCAGCATTTT. It encodes CASSEAHSNQPQHF.

The V call is TRBV5-1, the J call TRBJ2-1; 14 nucleotides align to TRBD2. From germline, CDR1 is SGHRS and CDR2 YFSETQ. V lost 4 bases and J lost 6; bases outside the gene matches: 3. The CDR3 totals 15 residues. CDR3 nucleotides: TGCGCCAGCAGCGAGGGACTAGCGGGAGTCAATGAGCAGTTCTTC. Translating gives CASSEGLAGVNEQFF.

CDR3 nucleotides: TGCGCCAGCAGCTCTGACACGACTGGAAACACCATATATTTT. Translated: CASSSDTTGNTIYF. The V gene is TRBV5-1, the J gene TRBJ1-3; D is unresolved. The CDR3 length is 14 residues. In germline, CDR1 is SGHRS, CDR2 YFSETQ. Trimming removed 3 bases at V and 2 bases at J, with 9 bases between.

The chain carries TRBV6-5 and TRBJ2-3; D gene unclear. Per germline, CDR1 MNHEY and CDR2 SVGAGI. The CDR3 extends over 14 amino acids. V shed 4 bases and J shed 2 bases, with 10 bases lying between them. CDR3 sequence: CASSSSAVTDTQYF. The CDR3 DNA is TGTGCCAGCAGTTCCAGCGCCGTCACAGATACGCAGTATTTT.

The gene calls are TRBV21-1 and TRBJ1-5; TRBD1, the D gene given by the table, was not confirmed from the DNA. TRBV21-1 is a documented pseudogene. The CDR3 extends over 17 amino acids. The DNA for the CDR3 is TGTGCCAGCAGCAAAGCCTGGGGGACAGGGCACAATCAGCCCCAGCATTTT. Its protein product is CASSKAWGTGHNQPQHF.

The chain uses TRBV18 and TRBJ2-1; the D gene is possibly TRBD1 (6 bases). CDR1 is KGHSH, CDR2 LQKENI, per germline. Trimming removed 3 bases at V and 3 bases at J, with 12 bases between. The CDR3 loop spans 15 amino acids. This CDR3 is CASSPTLTGYNEQFF. The DNA of the CDR3 is TGTGCCAGCTCACCTACCTTGACAGGCTACAATGAGCAGTTCTTC.

This chain links TRBV28 with TRBJ1-1; 7 nucleotides agree with TRBD1. Unmatched junction bases numbered 8, after V lost 6 bases and J lost 4 bases. The germline V gene has CDR1 MDHEN and CDR2 SYDVKM. The CDR3 has 14 residues. The CDR3 bases are TGTGCCAGCAGATCGGGACAGCCCAGCACTGAAGCTTTCTTT. It encodes CASRSGQPSTEAFF.

V is TRBV5-5 and J is TRBJ2-6; TRBD1 agrees at 7 bases. Per germline, CDR1 SGHKS and CDR2 YYEKEE (reference sequence). V was pared by 4 bases and J by 0 bases, with 7 bases of the junction left unmatched. The CDR3 spans 17 residues. The CDR3 DNA follows: TGTGCCAGCAGCGCGTTGGGACAGATCTCTGGGGCCAACGTCCTGACTTTC. Protein: CASSALGQISGANVLTF.

The rearrangement links TRBV5-4 to TRBJ2-1; 11 bases line up with TRBD1. Unmatched junction bases numbered 4, after V lost 2 bases and J lost 6 bases. The CDR3 covers 15 residues. Germline-derived CDR1 and CDR2 are SGHNT and YYREEE (reference sequence). The CDR3 sequence: CASSFGTGGPNEQFF. In DNA, the CDR3 is TGTGCCAGCAGCTTCGGGACAGGGGGTCCCAATGAGCAGTTCTTC.

J is TRBJ2-4 and V is TRBV28; 12 bases line up with TRBD1. The germline V gene has CDR1 MDHEN and CDR2 SYDVKM. V gave up 6 bases and J gave up 1 base; unmatched junction bases: 16. This CDR3 has 20 residues. The CDR3 reads CASSPNSNRDRGLAKNIQYF. DNA for the CDR3: TGTGCCAGCAGCCCAAACTCGAACCGGGACAGGGGGCTCGCCAAAAACATTCAGTACTTC.

This rearrangement joins TRBV7-9 to TRBJ2-3; D is possibly TRBD2 (6 bases). The CDR3 sequence is 16 residues long. Per the germline V gene, CDR1 is SEHNR and CDR2 is FQNEAQ (reference sequence). The V gene lost 5 bases and the J gene lost 2 bases, with 17 bases spanning the gap. The CDR3 coding sequence is TGTGCCAGCAGCAAACCGGGACTCCCTTCCACAGATACGCAGTATTTT. It is translated as CASSKPGLPSTDTQYF.

The rearrangement links TRBV11-3 to TRBJ2-3; TRBD2 matches at 11 bases. This CDR3 is 17 amino acids long. The germline gives CDR1 SGHNT, CDR2 YENEEA. The junction had 10 bases not matched to a gene; V was cut back by 1 base and J by 7 bases. CDR3 region: CASSLAGSGGAVHTQYF. The CDR3 coding sequence is TGTGCCAGCAGCTTAGCGGGTAGCGGGGGGGCTGTTCATACGCAGTATTTT.

The sample holds one count of this clone. The chain couples TRBV5-6 to TRBJ1-2; D may be TRBD1 (6 bases). This CDR3 contains 14 residues. Germline CDR1 reads SGHDT; CDR2 reads YYEEEE. V gave up 1 base and J gave up 2 bases, with 9 bases separating them. CDR3 in amino acids: CASSLRGYNYGYTF. As DNA, the CDR3 is TGTGCCAGCAGCTTGAGGGGGTACAACTATGGCTACACCTTC.

V gene TRBV10-3 combines with J gene TRBJ1-5, with TRBD1 identical over 8 bases. This CDR3 has 17 residues. CDR1 and CDR2 (germline): ENHRY, SYGVKD. V gave up 4 bases and J gave up 7 bases; unmatched junction bases: 15. Here the CDR3 reads CAISADRGGRSQQPQHF. The CDR3 DNA sequence: TGTGCCATCAGTGCCGACAGGGGAGGTCGGTCTCAGCAGCCCCAGCATTTT.

This clone was seen only once. V usage is TRBV4-3 and J usage is TRBJ1-5; the match to TRBD1 covers 8 bases. V lost 0 bases to trimming and J lost 7 bases; unmatched junction nucleotides: 2. This CDR3 region has 14 residues. Germline V CDR1 and CDR2: LGHNA, YSLEER. The CDR3 is CASSQDGTGQPQHF. The DNA for the CDR3 is TGCGCCAGCAGCCAAGATGGGACAGGACAGCCCCAGCATTTT.

The V call is TRBV7-2, the J call TRBJ1-4; the match to TRBD1 covers 9 bases. Germline V CDR1 and CDR2: SGHTA, FQGNSA. CDR3 size: 15 residues. V was pared by 4 bases and J by 8 bases, with 8 bases of the junction left unmatched. For the CDR3, the DNA is TGTGCCAGCAGCTCCGGGGACAGGGACCTCGAAAAACTGTTTTTT. Its translation is CASSSGDRDLEKLFF.

The chain links TRBV2 to TRBJ1-1; a weak D match, TRBD1 (5 bases). The CDR3 runs 15 residues. Per germline, CDR1 SNHLY and CDR2 FYNNEI. V was pared by 7 bases and J by 1 base, with 16 bases between. The CDR3 loop is CASNGRVVENTEAFF. CDR3 DNA: TGTGCCAGCAACGGCAGGGTAGTAGAGAACACTGAAGCTTTCTTT.

This clone was picked up a small number of times. The rearrangement joins TRBV11-3 to TRBJ2-2; 9 bases align to TRBD2. This CDR3 spans 16 amino acids. Germline CDR1 SGHNT, CDR2 YENEEA. With 2 bases clipped from V and 8 bases from J, the junction kept 9 bases outside the gene matches. CDR3 protein: CASSLLGLAGMGELFF. DNA for the CDR3: TGTGCCAGCAGCTTACTTGGTCTAGCGGGGATGGGGGAGCTGTTTTTT. The full variable domain, with the rest looked up from reference TRBV11-3 and TRBJ2-2, is EAGVVQSPRYKIIEKKQPVAFWCNPISGHNTLYWYLQNLGQGPELLIRYENEEAVDDSQLPKDRFSAERLKGVDSTLKIQPAELGDSAVYLCASSLLGLAGMGELFFGEGSRLTVL.

The chain carries TRBV5-4 and TRBJ1-2; D unresolved. This CDR3 is 13 amino acids long. Per germline, CDR1 SGHNT and CDR2 YYREEE (reference sequence). The germline V and J ends were trimmed by 0 bases and 4 bases, with 7 bases remaining between them. CDR3 DNA: TGTGCCAGCAGCTTGGGAAGAGGCTATGGCTACACCTTC. As protein: CASSLGRGYGYTF.

This clone was observed a few times. The identical CDR3 is also encoded by other nucleotide sequences in the sample. The chain has TRBV10-1 and TRBJ2-7; 7 nucleotides match TRBD2. The CDR3 spans 13 residues. The germline gives CDR1 WNHNN, CDR2 SYGVQD (reference sequence). V shed 2 bases, J shed 3 bases, and the junction held 1 base outside the gene matches. Written as DNA, the CDR3 is TGCGCCAGCAGTGAGAGCGGGGTCTACGAGCAGTACTTC. Translation gives CASSESGVYEQYF.

V is TRBV19 and J is TRBJ1-6, with D possibly being TRBD1 (5 bases). CDR3 length: 14 amino acids. The ends were cut back, 6 bases at V and 7 bases at J, with 13 bases in the middle. The germline V gene has CDR1 LNHDA and CDR2 SQIVND (reference sequence). CDR3 DNA sequence: TGTGCCAGTAGGGTTGGCAGGGTGAATTCACCCCTCCACTTT. Its translation: CASRVGRVNSPLHF.

The table lists this clone with a few counts. The V and J genes are TRBV15 and TRBJ1-2; TRBD1 agrees at 8 bases. CDR3 length: 14 residues. J lost 2 bases, V lost 7 bases, and 6 bases had no gene match. Germline CDR1 reads LNHNV; CDR2 reads YYDKDF (reference sequence). CDR3 coding DNA: TGTGCCACCAACCAAGACAGGGGAAACTATGGCTACACCTTC. Encoded protein: CATNQDRGNYGYTF.

The genes are TRBV27 and TRBJ2-6, with 10 bases identical to TRBD1. Germline lookup yields CDR1 MNHEY and CDR2 SMNVEV (reference sequence). CDR3 length equals 18 residues. V dropped 4 bases and J dropped 0; count of bases not matched to a gene: 6. CDR3 residues: CASSSRTGGYSGANVLTF. CDR3 nucleotides: TGTGCCAGCAGTTCTCGGACAGGGGGTTACTCTGGGGCCAACGTCCTGACTTTC.

The rearrangement uses TRBV5-8 and TRBJ2-1; 10 bases match TRBD2. Germline trimming cut 1 base from V and 9 bases from J; bases unmatched to any gene: 7. The CDR3 has 15 residues. Per germline, CDR1 SGHTS and CDR2 YDEGEE. Here the CDR3 reads CASSLWPSGGLEQFF. In DNA, the CDR3 is TGTGCCAGCAGCTTGTGGCCTAGCGGGGGTCTTGAGCAGTTCTTC.

V gene TRBV7-2 combines with J gene TRBJ1-6, with 8 bases that match TRBD1. The germline V gene encodes CDR1 SGHTA and CDR2 FQGNSA. This CDR3 comprises 16 residues. V lost 1 base and J lost 4; bases outside the gene matches: 3. The CDR3 spells CASSLDRGLYNSPLHF. CDR3 coding DNA: TGTGCCAGCAGCTTAGACAGGGGGTTGTATAATTCACCCCTCCACTTT.

The chain links TRBV7-9 to TRBJ2-2; D is undetermined. CDR1 and CDR2 from the germline V gene are SEHNR and FQNEAQ (reference sequence). The CDR3 length is 18 residues. The V end was cut by 0 bases, the J end by 1 base, with 15 bases between. The CDR3 sequence: CASSLAYDNRRNTGELFF. The CDR3 nucleotides read TGTGCCAGCAGCTTAGCGTATGATAATAGGAGGAACACCGGGGAGCTGTTTTTT. Variable domain in full (rest from reference TRBV7-9 and TRBJ2-2): DTGVSQNPRHKITKRGQNVTFRCDPISEHNRLYWYRQTLGQGPEFLTYFQNEAQLEKSRLLSDRFSAERPKGSFSTLEIQRTEQGDSAMYLCASSLAYDNRRNTGELFFGEGSRLTVL.

This clone was picked up one time. This chain uses TRBV11-2 with TRBJ2-1; TRBD2 aligns across 11 bases. Germline V gene sequence: CDR1 SGHAT, CDR2 FQNNGV. This CDR3 has 13 amino acids. J lost 9 bases, V lost 10 bases, and 8 bases had no gene match. CDR3 coding DNA: TGTGCCATCCTAGCGGGGGGTCTGGGTGAGCAGTTCTTC. Amino acid sequence: CAILAGGLGEQFF. The full variable domain, completed using reference TRBV11-2 and TRBJ2-1, is EAGVAQSPRYKIIEKRQSVAFWCNPISGHATLYWYQQILGQGPKLLIQFQNNGVVDDSQLPKDRFSAERLKGVDSTLKIQPAKLEDSAVYLCAILAGGLGEQFFGPGTRLTVL.

The chain recombines TRBV3-1 (or the pseudogene TRBV3-2) with TRBJ2-7; D is uncertain. The CDR3 is made up of 13 amino acids. Germline V gene sequence: CDR1 LGHDT, CDR2 YNNKEL (reference sequence). Trimming cost V 4 bases and J 2 bases, with 9 bases left between them. The CDR3 DNA reads TGTGCCAGCAGCCCAGAGGAGCCCTACGAGCAGTACTTC. As protein: CASSPEEPYEQYF.